This T cell receptor (beta chain) was identified in a study of cytomegalovirus exposure and HLA in healthy donors. General observations from the study: The dataset shows that most TCR sequences were rare, while some public TCRs occurred in many donors. Cytomegalovirus association was assigned to about 150 TCR beta chains.

On this clone: The antigen remains undetermined.

Amplification used 60 Vbeta primers and 13 Jbeta primers. Repertoires were generated with immunoSEQ multiplex PCR, while TCRdb's copy carries only in-frame clones and drops some. The sample includes about 160,000 clones, around 73% of them seen just once. The CDR3 runs to 14 residues. With 4 bases removed from V and 5 bases from J, the gap between germline ends came to 13 bases. The germline CDR1 and CDR2 sequences are SGHRS and YFSETQ. The receptor was isolated from a male donor in good health and CMV-seronegative. The sample was PBMCs. This rearrangement joins TRBV5-1 to TRBJ2-1, with D perhaps TRBD1 (5 bases). CDR3 bases: TGCGCCAGCAGCGCATATCGACAGAACAATGAGCAGTTCTTC. Its translation: CASSAYRQNNEQFF.